This record looks at one T cell receptor (beta chain) sequence and its context. The sample belongs to a study of blood T cell repertoires in COVID-19. At the level of the study: T cells, B-cell-depleted T cells, or PBMCs provided the cDNA or gDNA that served as material.

Per the study methods: Estimation of nucleated cell counts relied on the amplification of reference gene primers. The protocol was immunoSEQ multiplex PCR, while the TCRdb copy is restricted to in-frame clones and leaves out a portion. V and J calls and clone size are those listed in that table; D and trimming were worked out from the DNA. The sample has roughly 440,000 clones, approximately 88% seen once. CDR1 is SGDLS, CDR2 YYNGEE, per germline. This CDR3 contains 13 residues. V was cut by 2 bases and J by 8 bases, with 10 bases left in between. Enrollment of patients from Seattle took place during active infection, with longitudinal follow-up.

This sequence originates from a woman aged 45-60 years with COVID-19, enrolled during active disease. The V and J genes are TRBV9 and TRBJ1-4; maybe TRBD1 (6 bases). The sample consisted of peripheral blood. CDR3 in DNA: TGTGCCAGCAGCGTCACCCAGGGGGAAAAACTGTTTTTT. It specifies CASSVTQGEKLFF.